The 27 T cell receptor beta chains in this list originate from one sample, sequenced in a study of blood T cell repertoires in COVID-19. The table came from immunoSEQ multiplex PCR; TCRdb's copy has only in-frame clones and leaves some out. The sample includes 140,000 or so clones, 87% seen only once; the top ten take roughly 37%. Sequencing used peripheral blood. The source of these receptors is a man over 45 who had recovered from COVID-19.

The table lists this clone with a count of one. The chain is built from TRBV10-2 and TRBJ2-2; TRBD1 matches 9 bases. Per the germline V gene, CDR1 is WSHSY and CDR2 is SAAADI. The CDR3 length is 17 residues. The V and J ends lost 2 bases and 7 bases, in that order; junction bases with no gene match: 11. This chain's CDR3 is CASSEIMGQGLGGELFF. The CDR3 coding sequence is TGCGCCAGCAGTGAGATCATGGGACAGGGTTTGGGCGGGGAGCTGTTTTTT.

The gene calls are TRBV12-5 and TRBJ1-1; tentative D call: TRBD1 (5 bases). V shed 5 bases and J shed 1 base, with 26 bases lying between them. Germline V gene lookup returns CDR1 LGHNT and CDR2 FRNRAP. The CDR3 has 19 residues. For the CDR3, the DNA is TGTGCTAGTGGTGGGGGGTCCGACAATGGGATATTGGGGAACACTGAAGCTTTCTTT. Amino acid sequence: CASGGGSDNGILGNTEAFF.

The chain carries TRBV25-1 and TRBJ1-2; weak D call: TRBD1 (6 bases). Germline V gene sequence: CDR1 MGHDK, CDR2 SYGVNS. V dropped 8 bases and J dropped 9 bases, with 16 bases sitting between them. This CDR3 region has 12 residues. CDR3 sequence: CASWDTALRYTF. The CDR3 DNA reads as TGTGCCAGCTGGGACACCGCTTTGCGCTACACCTTC.

V usage is TRBV4-1 and J usage is TRBJ1-3, with D unclear. The V gene's germline CDR1 is MGHRA and CDR2 YSYEKL. V gave up 3 bases and J gave up 0 bases, with 12 bases separating them. CDR3 length: 16 amino acids. CDR3 sequence (DNA): TGCGCCAGCAGCCAGGGCGACGGTCCCTCTGGAAACACCATATATTTT. This sequence encodes CASSQGDGPSGNTIYF.

The rearrangement joins TRBV4-1 to TRBJ1-6, with D maybe TRBD1 (5 bases). This CDR3 contains 15 residues. Germline CDR1 reads MGHRA; CDR2 reads YSYEKL. V shed 4 bases and J shed 6 bases, with 13 bases lying between them. The CDR3 loop is CASSREYGGNSPLHF. CDR3 coding DNA: TGCGCCAGCAGCCGGGAGTACGGGGGTAATTCACCCCTCCACTTT.

The chain is built from TRBV5-6 and TRBJ2-3, with 9 nucleotides matching TRBD2. The CDR3 spans 16 residues. With 2 bases clipped from V and 1 base from J, the junction kept 5 bases outside the gene matches. CDR1 and CDR2 from the germline V gene are SGHDT and YYEEEE. CDR3 sequence: CASSFATSGRTDTQYF. The CDR3 DNA reads TGTGCCAGCAGCTTTGCGACTAGCGGACGCACAGATACGCAGTATTTT.

J is TRBJ1-3 and V is TRBV25-1; D uncertain. Germline V CDR1 and CDR2: MGHDK, SYGVNS. This CDR3 is built from 15 residues. The V gene lost 4 bases and the J gene lost 1 base, with 11 bases spanning the gap. The CDR3 reads CASSALATSGNTIYF. The DNA for the CDR3 is TGTGCCAGCAGTGCCCTAGCCACATCTGGAAACACCATATATTTT.

This clone has only one observation. This chain joins TRBV6-6 and TRBJ1-3; D is possibly TRBD1 (6 bases). The CDR3 runs 15 residues. The germline V gene has CDR1 MNHNY and CDR2 SVGAGI (reference sequence). V shed 8 bases and J shed 3 bases, with 17 bases lying between them. In nucleotides, the CDR3 is TGTGCCAGCTCCCGACTCAGGGGCTTTGGAAACACCATATATTTT. It translates to CASSRLRGFGNTIYF.

This chain joins TRBV27 and TRBJ2-7; 11 nucleotides line up with TRBD1. Germline trimming cut 4 bases from V and 4 bases from J; bases unmatched to any gene: 9. The CDR3 sequence is 16 residues long. Germline V gene sequence: CDR1 MNHEY, CDR2 SMNVEV (reference sequence). CDR3 in DNA: TGTGCCAGCAGTTCCGGTCCAGGGGACAGGGGGTACGAGCAGTACTTC. Amino acid sequence: CASSSGPGDRGYEQYF.

The chain is built from TRBV4-2 and TRBJ1-2, with TRBD1 matching 9 bases. Germline CDR1 reads LGHNA; CDR2 reads YNFKEQ. V was clipped by 2 bases and J by 1 base; unmatched bases: 8. The CDR3 loop spans 17 amino acids. The CDR3 is CASSQSARTGDNYGYTF. As DNA, the CDR3 is TGTGCCAGCAGCCAATCCGCCCGGACAGGGGATAACTATGGCTACACCTTC.

This chain joins TRBV5-6 and TRBJ1-6, with 7 bases aligning to TRBD1. The ends lost 0 bases at V and 10 bases at J; junction bases unmatched: 4. The CDR3 is 14 residues long. Germline V gene data show CDR1 as SGHDT and CDR2 as YYEEEE. The DNA for the CDR3 is TGTGCCAGCAGCTTGGGGAGGGGGCAATCACCCCTCCACTTT. Its translation: CASSLGRGQSPLHF.

The V call is TRBV5-1, the J call TRBJ2-7, with TRBD1 identical over 8 bases. J lost 0 bases, V lost 4 bases, and 3 bases had no gene match. CDR1 and CDR2 from the germline V gene are SGHRS and YFSETQ. The CDR3 is 14 amino acids. The CDR3 reads CASSAGTGSYEQYF. CDR3 coding DNA: TGCGCCAGCAGCGCCGGGACAGGCTCCTACGAGCAGTACTTC.

The chain joins TRBV2 to TRBJ2-3; 8 nucleotides match TRBD2. There are 14 residues in the CDR3. CDR1 is SNHLY and CDR2 is FYNNEI in the germline V gene. After removal of 5 bases from V and 6 bases from J, the junction contained 7 bases not matched to a gene. CDR3 region: CASSLSGGLDTQYF. The DNA for the CDR3 is TGTGCCAGCAGTTTGTCGGGGGGGCTGGATACGCAGTATTTT. The whole variable domain, filled in from reference TRBV2 and TRBJ2-3, reads EPEVTQTPSHQVTQMGQEVILRCVPISNHLYFYWYRQILGQKVEFLVSFYNNEISEKSEIFDDQFSVERPDGSNFTLKIRSTKLEDSAMYFCASSLSGGLDTQYFGPGTRLTVL.

This chain joins TRBV4-1 and TRBJ2-3, with D unclear. Germline V gives CDR1 MGHRA, CDR2 YSYEKL. This CDR3 contains 15 residues. V gave up 0 bases and J gave up 3 bases, with 10 bases separating them. The CDR3 spells CASSQDWPRTDTQYF. Here the CDR3 DNA reads TGCGCCAGCAGCCAAGATTGGCCAAGAACAGATACGCAGTATTTT.

V is TRBV7-2 and J is TRBJ2-7; D gene unclear. Germline V gene sequence: CDR1 SGHTA, CDR2 FQGNSA. This CDR3 comprises 12 residues. V lost 0 bases and J lost 7, with 7 bases in between. In nucleotides, the CDR3 is TGTGCCAGCAGCTTAGCTGCGAGAGAGCAGTACTTC. Translating it yields CASSLAAREQYF. The full variable domain, with the rest looked up from reference TRBV7-2 and TRBJ2-7, is GAGVSQSPSNKVTEKGKDVELRCDPISGHTALYWYRQSLGQGLEFLIYFQGNSAPDKSGLPSDRFSAERTGGSVSTLTIQRTQQEDSAVYLCASSLAAREQYFGPGTRLTVT.

This chain joins TRBV5-1 and TRBJ2-5; 11 positions agree with TRBD2. The V and J ends lost 0 bases and 6 bases, in that order; junction bases with no gene match: 7. The germline gives CDR1 SGHRS, CDR2 YFSETQ. This CDR3 region has 16 residues. The CDR3 protein is CASSLVLAGGVQTQYF. The CDR3 DNA follows: TGCGCCAGCAGCTTGGTCCTAGCGGGGGGCGTACAGACCCAGTACTTC.

V is TRBV6-1 and J is TRBJ1-1; TRBD1 might be the D (5 bases). Germline CDR1 reads MNHNS; CDR2 reads SASEGT. The CDR3 totals 14 residues. Between the trimmed V and J ends, which lost 5 bases and 7 bases, there was a span of 17 bases. CDR3 protein: CASSSYETVLEAFF. DNA of the CDR3: TGTGCCAGCAGTTCTTACGAGACAGTACTTGAAGCTTTCTTT.

The J gene is TRBJ1-2, the V gene TRBV9; TRBD1 is a possible D gene (5 bases). The CDR3 runs 14 residues. Trimming pared 0 bases from V and 4 bases from J, leaving 10 bases between. The germline V gene has CDR1 SGDLS and CDR2 YYNGEE. CDR3 DNA sequence: TGTGCCAGCAGCGTAGATGGGACTTCCTATGGCTACACCTTC. Translation: CASSVDGTSYGYTF. Complete variable domain (other parts from reference TRBV9 and TRBJ1-2): DSGVTQTPKHLITATGQRVTLRCSPRSGDLSVYWYQQSLDQGLQFLIQYYNGEERAKGNILERFSAQQFPDLHSELNLSSLELGDSALYFCASSVDGTSYGYTFGSGTRLTVV.

Written as DNA, the CDR3 is TGTGCCAGCAGCCCCGAGACCCTTCCGCAGGGGGCGCCTGGCTACACCTTC. The encoded protein is CASSPETLPQGAPGYTF. This rearrangement joins TRBV9 to TRBJ1-2; TRBD1 aligns across 8 bases. Per the germline V gene, CDR1 is SGDLS and CDR2 is YYNGEE. V lost 4 bases to trimming and J lost 7 bases; unmatched junction nucleotides: 18. The CDR3 runs 17 residues.

This clone appeared a few times. J is TRBJ2-5 and V is TRBV11-2, with 9 bases aligning to TRBD2. CDR1 and CDR2 (germline): SGHAT, FQNNGV. The CDR3 is 16 amino acids. Germline trimming cut 4 bases from V and 5 bases from J; bases unmatched to any gene: 11. The CDR3 sequence: CASSSRLRGGLETQYF. The CDR3 bases are TGTGCCAGCAGCTCTAGATTGCGGGGGGGCCTTGAGACCCAGTACTTC.

The V call is TRBV4-1, the J call TRBJ2-7; D is undetermined. Trimming took 4 bases from V and 3 from J, leaving 10 bases between them. Germline V CDR1 and CDR2: MGHRA, YSYEKL. This CDR3 region has 13 residues. The CDR3 loop reads CASSRRPNYEQYF. CDR3 nucleotide sequence: TGCGCCAGCAGCCGGCGGCCCAACTACGAGCAGTACTTC.

The chain employs TRBV27 and TRBJ1-6; 7 bases fit TRBD1. This CDR3 region has 15 residues. The germline CDR1 and CDR2 sequences are MNHEY and SMNVEV (reference sequence). Trimming at V came to 6 bases and at J to 6 bases, leaving 8 bases not matched to a gene. Here the CDR3 DNA reads TGTGCCAGCAGCCGGGGACAGTCTGGTAATTCACCCCTCCACTTT. It specifies CASSRGQSGNSPLHF.

This CDR3 is CASSFNSGAGELFF. DNA for the CDR3: TGTGCCAGCAGTTTTAACAGCGGGGCCGGGGAGCTGTTTTTT. The J gene is TRBJ2-2, the V gene TRBV27, with 7 bases matching TRBD2. Germline V gene data show CDR1 as MNHEY and CDR2 as SMNVEV (reference sequence). V was pared by 3 bases and J by 6 bases, with 4 bases of the junction left unmatched. The CDR3 consists of 14 residues.

The chain recombines TRBV11-2 with TRBJ2-4; 8 nucleotides line up with TRBD1. Germline values: CDR1 SGHAT, CDR2 FQNNGV. This CDR3 comprises 19 residues. The V segment lost 0 bases and the J segment 0 bases; nucleotides outside the gene matches: 10. DNA for the CDR3: TGTGCCAGCAGCTTAGATTGGATGGACAGGGTATTAGCCAAAAACATTCAGTACTTC. It specifies CASSLDWMDRVLAKNIQYF.

J is TRBJ2-1 and V is TRBV11-2; D possibly corresponds to TRBD2 (5 bases). The V end lost 4 bases, the J end lost 0 bases, and 13 bases lay between the germline ends. The germline CDR1 and CDR2 sequences are SGHAT and FQNNGV. The CDR3 covers 16 residues. The DNA of the CDR3 is TGTGCCAGCAGCTCCCCAGCGGCGAGCTCCTACAATGAGCAGTTCTTC. Translated: CASSSPAASSYNEQFF. The full variable domain, rest sourced from reference TRBV11-2 and TRBJ2-1, is EAGVAQSPRYKIIEKRQSVAFWCNPISGHATLYWYQQILGQGPKLLIQFQNNGVVDDSQLPKDRFSAERLKGVDSTLKIQPAKLEDSAVYLCASSSPAASSYNEQFFGPGTRLTVL.

The chain carries TRBV19 and TRBJ2-2; TRBD1 aligns across 7 bases. CDR1 is LNHDA and CDR2 is SQIVND in the germline V gene (reference sequence). The CDR3 runs to 16 residues. V was pared by 3 bases and J by 0 bases, with 4 bases of the junction left unmatched. CDR3 amino acids: CASSIRTGTNTGELFF. For the CDR3, the DNA is TGTGCCAGTAGTATCCGGACAGGTACGAACACCGGGGAGCTGTTTTTT.

This clone was seen more than once but under ten times. The V gene is TRBV15, the J gene TRBJ1-5; tentative D call: TRBD1 (5 bases). From germline, CDR1 is LNHNV and CDR2 YYDKDF (reference sequence). This CDR3 is built from 15 residues. The V end was cut by 0 bases, the J end by 3 bases, with 9 bases between. This chain's CDR3 is CATSRDKGYNQPQHF. The CDR3 DNA sequence: TGTGCCACCAGCAGAGATAAGGGGTACAATCAGCCCCAGCATTTT. Variable domain in full (rest from reference TRBV15 and TRBJ1-5): DAMVIQNPRYQVTQFGKPVTLSCSQTLNHNVMYWYQQKSSQAPKLLFHYYDKDFNNEADTPDNFQSRRPNTSFCFLDIRSPGLGDTAMYLCATSRDKGYNQPQHFGDGTRLSIL.